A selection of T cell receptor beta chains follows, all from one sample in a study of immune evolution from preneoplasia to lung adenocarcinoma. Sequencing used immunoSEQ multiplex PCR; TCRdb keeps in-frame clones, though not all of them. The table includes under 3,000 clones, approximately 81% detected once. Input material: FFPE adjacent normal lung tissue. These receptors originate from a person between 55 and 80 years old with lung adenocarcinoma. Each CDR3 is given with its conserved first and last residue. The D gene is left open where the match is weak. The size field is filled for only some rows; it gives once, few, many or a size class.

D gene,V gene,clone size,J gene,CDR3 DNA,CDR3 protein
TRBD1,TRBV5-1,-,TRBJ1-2,TGCGCCAGCAGCTTCGACAGGGACGGCGGCTACACCTTC,CASSFDRDGGYTF
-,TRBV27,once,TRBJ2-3,TGTGCCAGCGCCTTAAGTCAGGGGGAGGTGGATACGCAGTATTTT,CASALSQGEVDTQYF
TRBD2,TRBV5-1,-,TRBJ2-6,TGCGCCAGCAGCTTGGCCGGGGGGAGAGGGGCCAACGTCCTGACTTTC,CASSLAGGRGANVLTF
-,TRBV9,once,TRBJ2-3,TGTGCCAGCAGCCGTATTGGAGCAGATACGCAGTATTTT,CASSRIGADTQYF
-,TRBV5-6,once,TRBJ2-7,TGTGCCAGCAGCTTGGTCCCTGGGTGGGGCGGCACCGAGCAGTACTTC,CASSLVPGWGGTEQYF
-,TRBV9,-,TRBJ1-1,TGTGCCAGCAGCCAGACAGTAAACACTGAAGCTTTCTTT,CASSQTVNTEAFF
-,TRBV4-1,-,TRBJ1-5,TGCGCCAGCAGCCAAGATGCGGCAGGGACGTATCAGCCCCAGCATTTT,CASSQDAAGTYQPQHF
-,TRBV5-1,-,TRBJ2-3,TGCGCCAGCAGCCGAGGCACAGATACGCAGTATTTT,CASSRGTDTQYF
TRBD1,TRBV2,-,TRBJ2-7,TGTGCCAGCCACACCGGGACAGGCTACGAGCAGTACTTC,CASHTGTGYEQYF
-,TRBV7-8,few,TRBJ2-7,TGTGCCAGCAGCTTAGCGAGCGGAGCAGGGCAGTCCTACGAGCAGTACTTC,CASSLASGAGQSYEQYF
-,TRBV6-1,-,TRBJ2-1,TGTGCCAGCAGCCCGGAGGCAGGATCCTACAATGAGCAGTTCTTC,CASSPEAGSYNEQFF
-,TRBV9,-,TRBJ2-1,TGTGCCAGCAGCGATGAAGGGGGGGGGAAGGAGCAGTTCTTC,CASSDEGGGKEQFF
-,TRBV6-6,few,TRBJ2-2,TGTGCCAGCAGTTACGAGAACACCGGGGAGCTGTTTTTT,CASSYENTGELFF
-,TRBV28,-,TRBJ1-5,TGTGCCAGCAGGTTAAACCTGGCTCAGCCCCAGCATTTT,CASRLNLAQPQHF
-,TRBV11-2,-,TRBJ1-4,TGTGCCAGCAGCCCCGGGGTCGGATCCGAAAAACTGTTTTTT,CASSPGVGSEKLFF
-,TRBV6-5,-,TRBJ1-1,TGTGCCAGCAGTTACCTGGGGGGGAACACTGAAGCTTTCTTT,CASSYLGGNTEAFF
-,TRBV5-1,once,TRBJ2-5,TGCGCCAGCAGCTCGCGCGGGACCGCCTGGGAAGAGACCCAGTACTTC,CASSSRGTAWEETQYF
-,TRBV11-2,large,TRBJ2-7,TGTGCCAGCAGCCGAAACGGACAGGGAGGGGGCGAGCAGTACTTC,CASSRNGQGGGEQYF
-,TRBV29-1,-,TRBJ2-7,TGCAGCGTTGCAGGGCAAAACTACGAGCAGTACTTC,CSVAGQNYEQYF
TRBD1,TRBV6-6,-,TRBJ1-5,TGTGCCAGCAGGGACAGGGGCGTTCAGCCCCAGCATTTT,CASRDRGVQPQHF
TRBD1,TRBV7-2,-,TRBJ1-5,TGTGCCAGCAGCATCTCCGGACAGGTTCATCAGCCCCAGCATTTT,CASSISGQVHQPQHF
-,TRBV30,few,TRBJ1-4,TGTGCCTGGAGTCCGGGGATTGAAAAACTGTTTTTT,CAWSPGIEKLFF
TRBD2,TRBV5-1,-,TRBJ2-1,TGCTCCAGCAGCTTGGGGCTAGCGGGAGGGAATGAGCAGTTCTTC,CSSSLGLAGGNEQFF
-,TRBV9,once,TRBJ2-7,TGTGCCAGCAGCGTAGAGGGTCGATTAACCTCCTACGAGCAGTACTTC,CASSVEGRLTSYEQYF
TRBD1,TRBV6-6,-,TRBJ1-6,TGTGCCAGCAGAACAGGGGCGGGAGGGTCACCCCTCCACTTT,CASRTGAGGSPLHF
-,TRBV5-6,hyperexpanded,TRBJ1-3,TGTGCCAGCAGCCGAAGCTCGGACAGCGAAGGAAACACCATATATTTT,CASSRSSDSEGNTIYF
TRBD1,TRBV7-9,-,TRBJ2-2,TGTGCCAGTCCGCGGCAGGGGGACACCGGGGAGCTGTTTTTT,CASPRQGDTGELFF
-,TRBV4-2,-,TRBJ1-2,TGTGCCAGCAGCCAAGATCGGCGGAGGGATCGATGGGTCTATGGCTACACCTTC,CASSQDRRRDRWVYGYTF
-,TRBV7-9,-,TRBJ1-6,TGTGCCAGCAGCCATCTAAGGGCCGGCTCCTATAATTCACCCCTCCACTTT,CASSHLRAGSYNSPLHF
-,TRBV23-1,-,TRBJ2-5,TGCGCCAGCAGTCAAAGGTGCGGGGAGACCCAGTACTTC,CASSQRCGETQYF
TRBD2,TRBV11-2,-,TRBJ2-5,TGTGCCAGCAGCCCCGGGGTAGCGGGAGGGCGGGAGACCCAGTACTTC,CASSPGVAGGRETQYF
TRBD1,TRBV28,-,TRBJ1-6,TGTGCCAGCAACAGACAGGGAATAGGCTCACCCCTCCACTTT,CASNRQGIGSPLHF
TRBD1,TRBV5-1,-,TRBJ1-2,TGCGCCAGCAGCTTGGGTCAAAACCGGGACAGGGGGACCTATGGCTACACCTTC,CASSLGQNRDRGTYGYTF
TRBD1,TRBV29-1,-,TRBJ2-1,TGCAGCGCTGGGGACAGCTACAATGAGCAGTTCTTC,CSAGDSYNEQFF
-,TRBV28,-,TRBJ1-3,TGTGCCAGCGTCGGTACAGTCCAGGATTACACCATATATTTT,CASVGTVQDYTIYF
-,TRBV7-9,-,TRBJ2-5,TGTGCCAGCAGCTCACAAGAGACCCAGTACTTC,CASSSQETQYF
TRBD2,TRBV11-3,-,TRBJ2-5,TGTGCCAGCAGCTCCGGGACTAGCGGGGCGTTGATGGAGACCCAGTACTTC,CASSSGTSGALMETQYF
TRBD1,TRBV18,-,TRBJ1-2,TGTGCCAGCTCACCAATGGGTGGACAGGGGGCGGATGGCTACACCTTC,CASSPMGGQGADGYTF
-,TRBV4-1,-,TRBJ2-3,TGCGCCAGCAGCCAAGATCGAGGGGGAATTGGCGATACGCAGTATTTT,CASSQDRGGIGDTQYF
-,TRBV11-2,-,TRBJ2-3,TGTGCCAGCAGCTTAGATGGCCCCGTCCCGAGGGATACGCAGTATTTT,CASSLDGPVPRDTQYF
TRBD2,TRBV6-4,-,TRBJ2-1,TGTGCCAGCAGTGAAGTTTCGGGACTAGCGGGGCGCCCCTCCTACAATGAGCAGTTCTTC,CASSEVSGLAGRPSYNEQFF
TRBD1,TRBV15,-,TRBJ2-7,TGTGCCACCAGCAGCGGGACAGGGGAGGGTTCCTACGAGCAGTACTTC,CATSSGTGEGSYEQYF
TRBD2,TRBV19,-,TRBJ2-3,TGTGCCAGTAGCCATGGACTAGCGGGGGATACGCAGTATTTT,CASSHGLAGDTQYF
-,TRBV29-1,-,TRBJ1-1,TGCAGCGTTGAGAAGCTCGACAGTATGAACACTGAAGCTTTCTTT,CSVEKLDSMNTEAFF
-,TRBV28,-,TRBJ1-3,TGTGCCAGCAGGCAGCGTGGAAACACCATATATTTT,CASRQRGNTIYF
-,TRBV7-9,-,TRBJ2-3,TGTGCCAGCAGCTTATCCGAGAACACAGATACGCAGTATTTT,CASSLSENTDTQYF
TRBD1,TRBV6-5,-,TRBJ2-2,TGTGCCACCAAACAGGGGGACACCGGGGAGCTGTTTTTT,CATKQGDTGELFF
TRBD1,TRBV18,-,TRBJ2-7,TGTGCCAGCTCCGGGACAGGGAGCTCCTACGAGCAGTACTTC,CASSGTGSSYEQYF
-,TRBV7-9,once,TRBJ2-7,TGTGCCAGCAGCGCGGGGGCAGGAAGATCCTACGAGCAGTACTTC,CASSAGAGRSYEQYF
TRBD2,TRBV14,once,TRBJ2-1,TGTGCCAGCAGCCAAGCTAGCGGGAGACGGGATGAGCAGTTCTTC,CASSQASGRRDEQFF
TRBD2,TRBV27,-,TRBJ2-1,TGTGCCAGCAGAAAGGACGGGAGGAGCTTCTTC,CASRKDGRSFF
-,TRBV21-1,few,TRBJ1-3,TGTGCCAGCAGCAAATGGGAACCCTATAGGCCTACTGGAAACACCATATATTTT,CASSKWEPYRPTGNTIYF
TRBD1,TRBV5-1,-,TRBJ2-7,TGCGCCAGCCGACAGGGGCACTCCTACGAGCAGTACTTC,CASRQGHSYEQYF